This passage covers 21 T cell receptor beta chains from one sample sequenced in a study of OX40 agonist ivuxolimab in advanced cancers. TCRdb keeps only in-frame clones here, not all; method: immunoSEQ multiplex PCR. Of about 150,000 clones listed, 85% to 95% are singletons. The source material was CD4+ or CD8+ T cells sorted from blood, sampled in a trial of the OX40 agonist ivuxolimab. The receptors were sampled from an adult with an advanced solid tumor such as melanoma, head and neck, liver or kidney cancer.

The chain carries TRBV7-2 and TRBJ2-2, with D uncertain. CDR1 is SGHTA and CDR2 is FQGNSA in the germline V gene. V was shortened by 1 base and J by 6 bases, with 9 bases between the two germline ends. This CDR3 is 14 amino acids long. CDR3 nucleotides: TGTGCCAGCAGCTTAGGCCCTCCCGCCGGGGAGCTGTTTTTT. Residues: CASSLGPPAGELFF.

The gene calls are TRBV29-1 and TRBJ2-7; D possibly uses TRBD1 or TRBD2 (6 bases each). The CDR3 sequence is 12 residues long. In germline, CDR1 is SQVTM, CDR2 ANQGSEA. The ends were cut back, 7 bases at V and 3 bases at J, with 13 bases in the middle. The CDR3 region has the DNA TGCAGCGCAAAGGGGGGCCTCTACGAGCAGTACTTC. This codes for CSAKGGLYEQYF.

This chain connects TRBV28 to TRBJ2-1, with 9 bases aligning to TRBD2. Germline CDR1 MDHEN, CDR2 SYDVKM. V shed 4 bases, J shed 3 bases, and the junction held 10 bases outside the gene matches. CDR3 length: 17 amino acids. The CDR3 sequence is CASSSAGGNFYYNEQFF. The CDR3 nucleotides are TGTGCCAGCAGTTCAGCGGGAGGCAATTTTTACTACAATGAGCAGTTCTTC.

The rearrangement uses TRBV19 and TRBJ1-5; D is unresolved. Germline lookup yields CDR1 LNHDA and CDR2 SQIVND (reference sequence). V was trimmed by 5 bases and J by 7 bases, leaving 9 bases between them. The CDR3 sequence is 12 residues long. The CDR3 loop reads CASSGGVQPQHF. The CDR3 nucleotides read TGTGCCAGTAGTGGTGGGGTCCAGCCCCAGCATTTT.

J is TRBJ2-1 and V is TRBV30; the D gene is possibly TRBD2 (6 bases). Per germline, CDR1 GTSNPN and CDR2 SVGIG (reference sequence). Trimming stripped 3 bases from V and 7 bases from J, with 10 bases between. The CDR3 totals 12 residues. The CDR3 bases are TGTGCCTGGAGCGGGGCGGGGAATGAGCAGTTCTTC. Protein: CAWSGAGNEQFF. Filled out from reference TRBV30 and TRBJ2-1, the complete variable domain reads SQTIHQWPATLVQPVGSPLSLECTVEGTSNPNLYWYRQAAGRGLQLLFYSVGIGQISSEVPQNLSASRPQDRQFILSSKKLLLSDSGFYLCAWSGAGNEQFFGPGTRLTVL.

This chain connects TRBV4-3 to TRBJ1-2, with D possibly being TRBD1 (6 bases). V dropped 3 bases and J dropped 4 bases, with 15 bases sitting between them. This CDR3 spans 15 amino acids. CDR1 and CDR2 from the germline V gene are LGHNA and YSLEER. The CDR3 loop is CASSQALGQFYGYTF. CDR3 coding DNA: TGCGCCAGCAGCCAGGCCCTAGGACAGTTCTATGGCTACACCTTC.

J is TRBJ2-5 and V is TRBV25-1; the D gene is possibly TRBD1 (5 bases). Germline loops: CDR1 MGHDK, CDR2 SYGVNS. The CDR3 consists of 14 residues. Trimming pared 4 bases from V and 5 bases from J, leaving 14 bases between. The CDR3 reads CASSVPGSRETQYF. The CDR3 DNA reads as TGTGCCAGCAGTGTACCAGGGTCCCGGGAGACCCAGTACTTC.

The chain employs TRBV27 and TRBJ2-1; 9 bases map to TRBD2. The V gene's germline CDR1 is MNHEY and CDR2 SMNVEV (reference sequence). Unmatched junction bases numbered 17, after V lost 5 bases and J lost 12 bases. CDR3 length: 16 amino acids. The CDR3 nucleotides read TGTGCCAGCAGTGGGAGACTAGCGGCAACCTCCCTTGGGCAGTTCTTC. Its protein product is CASSGRLAATSLGQFF.

CDR3 bases: TGTGCCAGCAGCCCTGGGGGGCCTAGGGAGCAGTACTTC. It yields the protein CASSPGGPREQYF. The chain has TRBV7-2 and TRBJ2-7; D is perhaps TRBD1 or TRBD2 (6 bases each). The CDR3 loop spans 13 amino acids. Germline V CDR1 and CDR2: SGHTA, FQGNSA. The ends were cut back, 5 bases at V and 7 bases at J, with 15 bases in the middle. The full variable domain, rest sourced from reference TRBV7-2 and TRBJ2-7, is GAGVSQSPSNKVTEKGKDVELRCDPISGHTALYWYRQSLGQGLEFLIYFQGNSAPDKSGLPSDRFSAERTGGSVSTLTIQRTQQEDSAVYLCASSPGGPREQYFGPGTRLTVT.

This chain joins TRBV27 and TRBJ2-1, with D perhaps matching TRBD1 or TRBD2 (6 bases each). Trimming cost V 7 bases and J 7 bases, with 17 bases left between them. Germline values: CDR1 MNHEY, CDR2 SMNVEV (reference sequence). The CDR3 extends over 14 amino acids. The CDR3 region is CASTRRGVGNEQFF. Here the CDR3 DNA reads TGTGCCAGCACTCGGAGGGGGGTCGGGAATGAGCAGTTCTTC.

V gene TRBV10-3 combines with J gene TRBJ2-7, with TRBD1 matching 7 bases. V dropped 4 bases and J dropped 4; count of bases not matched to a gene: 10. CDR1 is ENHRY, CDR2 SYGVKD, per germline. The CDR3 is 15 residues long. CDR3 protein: CAISGQGTESYEQYF. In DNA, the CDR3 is TGTGCCATCAGTGGGCAGGGGACAGAATCATACGAGCAGTACTTC.

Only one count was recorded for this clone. In DNA, the CDR3 is TGTGCCAGCTCAGGGGAAAATGCTTACAACTATGGCTACACCTTC. Its protein is CASSGENAYNYGYTF. The rearrangement links TRBV18 to TRBJ1-2; no clear D. Germline CDR1 is KGHSH and CDR2 is LQKENI. The CDR3 contains 15 residues. Deletions cut 5 bases from V and 2 bases from J, with 15 bases between.

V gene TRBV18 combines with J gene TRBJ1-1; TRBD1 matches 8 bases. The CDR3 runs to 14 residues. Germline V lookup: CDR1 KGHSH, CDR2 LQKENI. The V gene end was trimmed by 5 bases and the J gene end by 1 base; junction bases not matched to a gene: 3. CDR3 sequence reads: CASSTDRANTEAFF. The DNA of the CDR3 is TGTGCCAGCTCAACGGACAGGGCGAACACTGAAGCTTTCTTT.

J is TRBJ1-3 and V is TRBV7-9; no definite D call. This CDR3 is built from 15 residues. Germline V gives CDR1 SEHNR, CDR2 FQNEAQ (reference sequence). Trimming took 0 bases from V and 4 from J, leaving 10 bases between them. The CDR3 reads CASSLARPSGNTIYF. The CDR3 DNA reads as TGTGCCAGCAGCTTAGCCCGACCGTCCGGAAACACCATATATTTT.

CDR3 sequence: CASSLMGLEAFF. CDR3 coding DNA: TGTGCCAGCAGTTTGATGGGACTTGAAGCTTTCTTT. The chain joins TRBV28 to TRBJ1-1; TRBD1 is a possible D gene (5 bases). The germline gives CDR1 MDHEN, CDR2 SYDVKM. The CDR3 loop spans 12 amino acids. V was pared by 3 bases and J by 7 bases, with 9 bases between. The entire variable domain, with the rest obtained from reference TRBV28 and TRBJ1-1, is as follows: DVKVTQSSRYLVKRTGEKVFLECVQDMDHENMFWYRQDPGLGLRLIYFSYDVKMKEKGDIPEGYSVSREKKERFSLILESASTNQTSMYLCASSLMGLEAFFGQGTRLTVV.

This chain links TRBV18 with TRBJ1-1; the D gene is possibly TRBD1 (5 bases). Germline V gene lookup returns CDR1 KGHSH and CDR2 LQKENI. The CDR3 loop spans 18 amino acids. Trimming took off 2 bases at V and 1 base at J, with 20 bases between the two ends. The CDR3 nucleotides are TGTGCCAGCTCACCAGGGGTTGGGGCAGGGTGGCCGAACACTGAAGCTTTCTTT. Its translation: CASSPGVGAGWPNTEAFF.

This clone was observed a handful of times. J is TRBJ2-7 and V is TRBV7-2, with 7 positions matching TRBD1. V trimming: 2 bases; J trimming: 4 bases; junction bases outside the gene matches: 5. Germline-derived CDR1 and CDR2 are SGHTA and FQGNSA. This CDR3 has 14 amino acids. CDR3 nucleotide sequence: TGTGCCAGCAGCTTAAAGGGACAGACTTACGAGCAGTACTTC. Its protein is CASSLKGQTYEQYF.

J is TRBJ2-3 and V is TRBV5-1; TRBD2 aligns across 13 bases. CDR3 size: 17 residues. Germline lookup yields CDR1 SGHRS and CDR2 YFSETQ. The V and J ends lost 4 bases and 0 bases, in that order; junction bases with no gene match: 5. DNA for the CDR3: TGCGCCAGCAGCCGTGGACTAGCGGGAGCAAGCACAGATACGCAGTATTTT. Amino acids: CASSRGLAGASTDTQYF.

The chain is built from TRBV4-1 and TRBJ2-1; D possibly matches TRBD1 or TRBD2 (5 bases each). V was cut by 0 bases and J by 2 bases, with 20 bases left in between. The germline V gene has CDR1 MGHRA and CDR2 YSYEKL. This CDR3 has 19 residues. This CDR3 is CASSQDGTFLGSAYNEQFF. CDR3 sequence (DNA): TGCGCCAGCAGCCAAGACGGGACCTTTTTGGGTAGCGCCTACAATGAGCAGTTCTTC.

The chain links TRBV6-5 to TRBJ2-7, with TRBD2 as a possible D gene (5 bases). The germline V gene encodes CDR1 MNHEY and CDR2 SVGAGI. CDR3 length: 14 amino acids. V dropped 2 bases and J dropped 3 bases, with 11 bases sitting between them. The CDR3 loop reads CASSYPARGYEQYF. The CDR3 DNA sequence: TGTGCCAGCAGTTACCCTGCCCGGGGCTACGAGCAGTACTTC.

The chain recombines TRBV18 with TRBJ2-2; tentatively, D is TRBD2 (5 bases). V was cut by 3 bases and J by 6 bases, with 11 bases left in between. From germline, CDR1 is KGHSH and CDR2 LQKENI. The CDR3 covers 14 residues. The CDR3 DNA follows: TGTGCCAGCTCACCCGTTGCGGGCGCCGGGGAGCTGTTTTTT. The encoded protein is CASSPVAGAGELFF.